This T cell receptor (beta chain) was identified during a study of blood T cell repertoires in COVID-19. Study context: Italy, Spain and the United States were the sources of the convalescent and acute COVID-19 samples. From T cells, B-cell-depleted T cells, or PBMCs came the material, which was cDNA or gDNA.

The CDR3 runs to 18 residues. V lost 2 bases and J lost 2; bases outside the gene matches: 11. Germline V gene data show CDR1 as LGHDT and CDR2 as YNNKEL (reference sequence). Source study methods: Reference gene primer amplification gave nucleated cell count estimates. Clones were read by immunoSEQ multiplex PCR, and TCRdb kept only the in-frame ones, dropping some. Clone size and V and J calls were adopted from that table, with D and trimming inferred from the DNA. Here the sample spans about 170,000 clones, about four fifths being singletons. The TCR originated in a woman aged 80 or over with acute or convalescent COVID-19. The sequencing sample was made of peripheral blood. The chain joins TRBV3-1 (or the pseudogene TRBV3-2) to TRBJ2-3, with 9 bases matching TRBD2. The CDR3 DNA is TGTGCCAGCAGCCAACCTCCCCCCCTAGCGGGGTCCACAGATACGCAGTATTTT. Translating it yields CASSQPPPLAGSTDTQYF.